The present TCR beta chain was sequenced within a study of T cells in women clearing cervical HPV infection. In the case of this clone: The read ends 3 residues shy of where the CDR3 ends; the end is completed using the germline J gene.

Prevalent HPV16 infections were excluded; only incident single HPV16 infections included. The CDR3 loop spans 16 amino acids. V lost 1 base to trimming and J lost 2 bases; unmatched junction nucleotides: 7. Germline-derived CDR1 and CDR2 are GTSNPN and SVGIG (reference sequence). Data came from immunoSEQ multiplex PCR; TCRdb stores just in-frame clones and leaves some out. The sample yields 15,000 to 20,000 clones, of which the top ten take up 7.2%. The origin of this receptor is a woman aged 18 to 75 with a cervical HPV16 infection that either progressed to CIN3+ or cleared (not recorded which). The specimen was blood buffy coat. The V gene is TRBV30, the J gene TRBJ2-3; TRBD2 matches 9 bases. CDR3 residues: CAWSGGGGAVTDTQYF. The sequenced CDR3 bases are TGTGCCTGGAGTGGAGGCGGGGGGGCCGTCACAGATACG.